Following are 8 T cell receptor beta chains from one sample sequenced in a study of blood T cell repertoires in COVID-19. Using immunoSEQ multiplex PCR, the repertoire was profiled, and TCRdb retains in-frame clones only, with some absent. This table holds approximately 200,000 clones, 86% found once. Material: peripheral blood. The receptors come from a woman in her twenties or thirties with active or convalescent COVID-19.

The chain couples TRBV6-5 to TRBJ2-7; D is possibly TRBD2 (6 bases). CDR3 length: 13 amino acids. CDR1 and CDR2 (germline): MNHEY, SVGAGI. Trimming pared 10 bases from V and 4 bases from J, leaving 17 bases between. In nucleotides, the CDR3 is TGTGCCACCCAGACGGGAGACGGGTACGAGCAGTACTTC. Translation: CATQTGDGYEQYF.

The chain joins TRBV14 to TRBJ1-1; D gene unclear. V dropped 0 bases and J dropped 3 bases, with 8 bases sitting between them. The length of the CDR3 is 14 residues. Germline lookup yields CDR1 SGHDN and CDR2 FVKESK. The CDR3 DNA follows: TGTGCCAGCAGCCAAGATTCAATGTACACTGAAGCTTTCTTT. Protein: CASSQDSMYTEAFF.

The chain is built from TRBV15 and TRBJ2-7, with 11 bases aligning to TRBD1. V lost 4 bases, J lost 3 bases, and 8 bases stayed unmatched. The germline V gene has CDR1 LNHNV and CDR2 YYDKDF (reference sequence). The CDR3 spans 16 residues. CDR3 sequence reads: CATSKPLGTGGYEQYF. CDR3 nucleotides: TGTGCCACCAGCAAACCGTTGGGGACAGGGGGCTACGAGCAGTACTTC.

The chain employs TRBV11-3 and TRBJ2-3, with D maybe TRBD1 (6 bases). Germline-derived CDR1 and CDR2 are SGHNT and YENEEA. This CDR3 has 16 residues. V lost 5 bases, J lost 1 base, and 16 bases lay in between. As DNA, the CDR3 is TGTGCCAGCAGCGTACAGGCAGGGGATGGCACAGATACGCAGTATTTT. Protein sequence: CASSVQAGDGTDTQYF. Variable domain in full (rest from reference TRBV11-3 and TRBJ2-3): EAGVVQSPRYKIIEKKQPVAFWCNPISGHNTLYWYLQNLGQGPELLIRYENEEAVDDSQLPKDRFSAERLKGVDSTLKIQPAELGDSAVYLCASSVQAGDGTDTQYFGPGTRLTVL.

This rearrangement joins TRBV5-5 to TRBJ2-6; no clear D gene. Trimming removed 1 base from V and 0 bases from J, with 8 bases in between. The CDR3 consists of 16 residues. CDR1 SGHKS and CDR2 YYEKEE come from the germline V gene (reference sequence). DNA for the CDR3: TGTGCCAGCAGCTTGTCACCGAGCTCTGGGGCCAACGTCCTGACTTTC. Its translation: CASSLSPSSGANVLTF.

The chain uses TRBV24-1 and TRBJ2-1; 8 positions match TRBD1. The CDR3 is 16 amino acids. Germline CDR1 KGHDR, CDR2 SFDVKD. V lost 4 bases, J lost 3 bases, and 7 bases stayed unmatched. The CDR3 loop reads CATSESDRGNYNEQFF. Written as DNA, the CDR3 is TGTGCCACCAGTGAGTCAGACAGGGGCAACTACAATGAGCAGTTCTTC.

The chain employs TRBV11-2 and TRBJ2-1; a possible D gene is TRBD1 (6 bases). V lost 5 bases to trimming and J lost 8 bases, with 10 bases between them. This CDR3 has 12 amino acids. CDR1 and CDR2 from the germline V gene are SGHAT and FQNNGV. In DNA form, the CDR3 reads TGTGCCAGCAGCCCACAGGGTGATGAGCAGTTCTTC. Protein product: CASSPQGDEQFF.

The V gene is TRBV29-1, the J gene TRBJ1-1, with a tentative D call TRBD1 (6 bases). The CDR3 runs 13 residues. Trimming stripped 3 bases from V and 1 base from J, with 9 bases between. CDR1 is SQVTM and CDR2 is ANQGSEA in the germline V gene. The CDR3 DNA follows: TGCAGCGTTGAGAGGGGACAGAACACTGAAGCTTTCTTT. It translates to CSVERGQNTEAFF.